A single T cell receptor (beta chain) is shown here with its context. The target antigen is unknown. A read error may explain this, as a much larger clone is one base away. The sample originates from a study of T cell repertoires in cytomegalovirus infection. Study details: Public TCR beta signatures were indicative of both CMV infection and a matching HLA type. Study-wide results and caveats: Dominating the ex vivo response were HLA-C-restricted CMV-specific TCR beta clonotypes. Cumulative frequency (of public TCR beta family members) identified carriers of CMV plus the relevant HLA.

TCRdb ran MiXCR on the reads and lists one entry per CDR3 protein. The sample has 680,000 or so distinct CDR3 sequences; less than 40% are singletons. The CDR3 has 13 residues. Per germline, CDR1 SGHVS and CDR2 FQNEAQ. The sample consisted of PBMCs. This chain connects TRBV7-8 to TRBJ2-7, with 8 bases identical to TRBD1. This TCR came from a human donor in good health (CMV status not recorded). Some clones in this sample may be carry-over from other donors' samples. As DNA, the CDR3 is TGTGCCAACAGCCCCCAGGGGGCTGAAGAGCAGTACTTC. The encoded protein is CANSPQGAEEQYF.